This T cell receptor (beta chain) was profiled in a study of blood T cell repertoires in COVID-19 (dated by TCRdb to 2020 to 2021). Looking at the study overall: Collaborator samples came from the United States, Italy and Spain and covered acute and convalescent phases of COVID-19. The prospective study material was composed of cDNA or gDNA derived from T cells, B-cell-depleted T cells, or PBMCs. Deeply sampled blood TCRbeta repertoires from subjects exposed to, actively infected with, or recovered from COVID-19 were included in the dataset. The repertoires were released in a freely available public database intended as a resource for research on the immune response to SARS-CoV-2. The samples were drawn from the first 160 participants of the ongoing ImmuneRACE study and from 1,254 subjects provided by 6 global collaborators. Nearly every sample came with metadata listing a de-identified subject ID, COVID-19 status, age in years and sex. Where HLA class I and class II types were available, the types were taken from metadata supplied by the sample provider, not from assay-based typing. The study at large found these results: The amount of clinical and demographic metadata varied by source and participant and was provided uncurated.

The CDR3 contains 14 residues, cysteine and phenylalanine counted. The read is trimmed to its CDR3 DNA, 42 bases read in frame from base 1. CDR1 and CDR2 are drawn from the germline V gene: MNHNS, SASEGT. Germline trimming amounts to 3 bases on V and 7 bases on J, with 8 as the count of junction bases outside the gene matches. The immunoSEQ Assay, a bias-controlled multiplex PCR, was used to amplify TCRbeta CDR3 regions from genomic DNA. The study's own analysis went as follows. Nucleated cell counts per sample were estimated from amplification of reference gene primers within the assay. To quantify the absolute abundance of each unique TCRbeta CDR3 rearrangement, sequence reads were collapsed and filtered. Productive Simpson clonality was computed per sample as the square root of Simpson's diversity index over productive rearrangements. Drawn from immuneACCESS, this table holds only the in-frame rearrangements with V and J called that TCRdb kept. Clones are partly lost; checked studies trace under half to an unresolved V gene and leave the rest unexplained. Clonal size and the V and J genes are those of that table, whereas D and trimming came from the DNA. The sample yields about 300,000 clones; 80% to 95% were counted once. Roughly 7.3% of the sample is held by the ten biggest clonotypes.

One collaborating source in Seattle enrolled patients while the patients were actively infected and followed the patients over time throughout the course of disease. Collaborating institutions collected whole blood in K2EDTA tubes following their own protocols. Collaborator samples were shipped for TCRbeta analysis as frozen whole blood, isolated PBMCs, or DNA extracted from either sample type. Regarding this clone: It has no known antigen specificity. Per-base qualities were not stored, and no clone one base away is much larger.

The origin of this receptor is a young woman with COVID-19, enrolled during active disease. The rearrangement joined TRBV6-1 to TRBJ1-2; TRBD1 lines up with 7 middle nucleotides. The specimen sequenced was peripheral blood. Here the CDR3 is given as CASSDPDRVAGYTF. Read as DNA, the sequence is TGTGCCAGCAGTGATCCCGACAGGGTCGCTGGCTACACCTTC.